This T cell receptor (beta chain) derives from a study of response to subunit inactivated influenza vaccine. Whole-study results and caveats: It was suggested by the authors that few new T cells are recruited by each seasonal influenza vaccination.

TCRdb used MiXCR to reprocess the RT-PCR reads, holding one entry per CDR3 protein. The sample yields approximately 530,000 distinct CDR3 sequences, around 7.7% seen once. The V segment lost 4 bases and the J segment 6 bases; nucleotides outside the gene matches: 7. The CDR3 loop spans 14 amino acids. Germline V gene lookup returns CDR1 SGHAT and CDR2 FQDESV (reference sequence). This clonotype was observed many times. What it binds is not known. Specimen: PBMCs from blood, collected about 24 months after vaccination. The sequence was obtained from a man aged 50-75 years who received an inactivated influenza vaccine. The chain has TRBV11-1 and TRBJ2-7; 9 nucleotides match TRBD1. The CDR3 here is CASSSGTGSIEQYF. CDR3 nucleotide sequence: TGTGCCAGCAGCTCCGGGACAGGGTCTATCGAGCAGTACTTC.